This T cell receptor beta chain was observed in a study of blood T cell repertoires in COVID-19. Overall study: Samples of COVID-19 (acute and convalescent) were obtained from the United States, Italy and Spain. From T cells, B-cell-depleted T cells, or PBMCs came the material, which was cDNA or gDNA.

Per the authors' pipeline: Reference gene primers were amplified, and this amplification served to estimate nucleated cell counts. Measured with immunoSEQ multiplex PCR; TCRdb has only the in-frame clones, and not every one. V, J and clone size are taken as reported in that table, and D and trimming were inferred from the DNA itself. The repertoire holds about 100,000 clones, with just under 85% as singletons. The CDR3 is made up of 14 amino acids. Trimming pared 5 bases from V and 6 bases from J, leaving 16 bases between. Germline CDR1 MNHEY, CDR2 SMNVEV (reference sequence). This clone was detected only a few times.

What was sequenced was peripheral blood. The source of this sequence is a man aged 45-60 years with active or convalescent COVID-19. The chain combines TRBV27 with TRBJ1-2, with D hard to call. The CDR3, as DNA: TGTGCCAGCAGTACCAAGACGGGGAATGATGGCTACACCTTC. Protein: CASSTKTGNDGYTF.